Shown below are 20 T cell receptor beta chains from a single sample sequenced in a study of early T cells in non-severe SARS-CoV-2 infection. TCRdb itself ran the 5' RACE reads through MiXCR, one entry per CDR3 protein. Counted here are roughly 100,000 distinct CDR3 sequences, around 14% occurring once; the ten biggest clones make up 2% to 2.5%. Sample: whole blood. The source of these receptors is an adult who was a healthcare worker with PCR-confirmed SARS-CoV-2 infection or an uninfected control (not recorded which).

This clonotype was counted ten times or more. This sequence joins TRBV12-3 or TRBV12-4 and TRBJ2-4; D is possibly TRBD2 (5 bases). V was trimmed by 1 base and J by 3 bases, leaving 10 bases between them. This CDR3 spans 15 amino acids. CDR3 DNA: TGTGCCAGCAGTTTAGTCGGGGTAGGCAAAAACATTCAGTACTTC. Protein product: CASSLVGVGKNIQYF.

This clonotype was found a few times. The gene calls are TRBV2 and TRBJ2-5; 8 nucleotides align to TRBD2. This CDR3 comprises 13 residues. The germline V gene encodes CDR1 SNHLY and CDR2 FYNNEI. V lost 4 bases to trimming and J lost 8 bases; unmatched junction nucleotides: 6. The CDR3 nucleotides read TGTGCCAGCAGTGGACTAGCGTACTCTACCCAGTACTTC. This translates into CASSGLAYSTQYF.

This clonotype was seen once. An end of the junction does not agree with germline; a read error may underlie this. The V call is TRBV11-2, the J call TRBJ2-1; D not certain. CDR3 length: 16 amino acids. The germline V gene has CDR1 SGHAT and CDR2 FQNNGV. DNA of the CDR3: TGTGCCAGCAGCCCCCGGGCACACAAAATCGACAATGAGCGGTTCTTC. Protein: CASSPRAHKIDNERFF.

The chain is built from TRBV18 and TRBJ2-7, with D possibly matching TRBD2 (6 bases). This CDR3 has 13 amino acids. V was trimmed by 10 bases and J by 1 base, leaving 14 bases between them. CDR1 KGHSH and CDR2 LQKENI come from the germline V gene. CDR3 bases: TGTGCCACCACCTGGGGGGAGTCCTACGAGCAGTACTTC. Residues: CATTWGESYEQYF.

This clonotype was recorded at least ten times. The genes are TRBV20-1 and TRBJ1-4, with D tentatively TRBD1 (5 bases). There are 13 residues in the CDR3. V was pared by 5 bases and J by 4 bases, with 11 bases between. CDR1 and CDR2 (germline): DFQATT, SNEGSKA (reference sequence). The CDR3 spells CSAEGRNNEKLFF. The CDR3 DNA follows: TGCAGTGCTGAGGGACGGAATAATGAAAAACTGTTTTTT.

This clonotype was seen a few times. The gene calls are TRBV29-1 and TRBJ2-3; maybe TRBD1 (6 bases). Germline CDR1 and CDR2: SQVTM and ANQGSEA. The CDR3 sequence is 15 residues long. Trimming removed 3 bases at V and 8 bases at J, with 21 bases between. CDR3 sequence: CSVEDRLQPRGTQYF. The CDR3 nucleotides are TGCAGCGTTGAGGATCGACTACAACCCAGGGGTACGCAGTATTTT.

This clonotype was picked up many times. The chain carries TRBV10-3 and TRBJ1-2, with D perhaps TRBD1 (6 bases). The germline V gene encodes CDR1 ENHRY and CDR2 SYGVKD. Trimming removed 6 bases from V and 8 bases from J, with 16 bases in between. The CDR3 has 13 residues. The CDR3 sequence: CAIRDSPREGYTF. CDR3 nucleotides: TGTGCCATCAGGGACAGCCCCCGTGAGGGCTACACCTTC.

This clonotype was seen only a few times. V and J are TRBV7-9 and TRBJ2-5; D not resolved. V lost 4 bases, J lost 2 bases, and 5 bases lay in between. CDR1 and CDR2 from the germline V gene are SEHNR and FQNEAQ (reference sequence). CDR3 size: 12 residues. The CDR3 here is CASSSIQETQYF. For the CDR3, the DNA is TGTGCCAGCAGCTCCATACAAGAGACCCAGTACTTC.

The gene calls are TRBV12-3 or TRBV12-4 and TRBJ2-1, with D possibly matching TRBD1 (6 bases). The CDR3 extends over 13 amino acids. V lost 7 bases, J lost 6 bases, and 13 bases lay in between. This CDR3 reads CASTLGQPNEQFF. The CDR3 coding sequence is TGTGCCAGCACCCTCGGACAGCCCAATGAGCAGTTCTTC.

This clonotype occurred a few times. The genes are TRBV6-1 and TRBJ2-7; tentative D call: TRBD1 (5 bases). The V gene lost 10 bases and the J gene lost 0 bases, with 16 bases spanning the gap. From germline, CDR1 is MNHNS and CDR2 SASEGT. The CDR3 has 14 residues. The CDR3 DNA is TGTGCCACCAGGGCCACACTCGACTCCTACGAGCAGTACTTC. This sequence encodes CATRATLDSYEQYF.

This clonotype was found many times. The rearrangement uses TRBV2 and TRBJ2-3, with D perhaps matching TRBD1 or TRBD2 (6 bases each). Germline assignment: CDR1 SNHLY and CDR2 FYNNEI. The CDR3 loop spans 13 amino acids. Trimming took off 11 bases at V and 8 bases at J, with 20 bases between the two ends. The CDR3 sequence: CAQSGSEQGTQYF. In DNA form, the CDR3 reads TGTGCCCAAAGCGGGTCCGAACAGGGTACGCAGTATTTT.

This clonotype came up many times. The genes are TRBV11-2 and TRBJ2-2; either TRBD1 or TRBD2 may supply D (6 bases each). Germline V gene sequence: CDR1 SGHAT, CDR2 FQNNGV. The CDR3 is 16 residues long. V was shortened by 7 bases and J by 1 base, with 16 bases between the two germline ends. The CDR3 is CASTLGGHRNTGELFF. The CDR3 DNA sequence: TGTGCCAGCACATTAGGGGGGCACCGGAACACCGGGGAGCTGTTTTTT.

The chain employs TRBV12-2 and TRBJ2-1; TRBD1, the D gene given by the table, was not confirmed from the DNA. TRBV12-2 is annotated as a pseudogene. This CDR3 has 13 amino acids. This CDR3 is CASRVRPYNEQFF. The CDR3 DNA follows: TGTGCAAGTCGCGTCCGCCCATACAATGAGCAGTTCTTC.

This clonotype has at least ten counts. This rearrangement joins TRBV11-2 to TRBJ1-2; D possibly corresponds to TRBD1 (5 bases). The CDR3 extends over 15 amino acids. With 0 bases removed from V and 3 bases from J, the gap between germline ends came to 11 bases. Germline V CDR1 and CDR2: SGHAT, FQNNGV. The CDR3 region is CASSLDGGSYYGYTF. DNA of the CDR3: TGTGCCAGCAGCTTAGATGGGGGGAGCTACTATGGCTACACCTTC.

This chain connects TRBV12-3 or TRBV12-4 to TRBJ2-5; 8 bases map to TRBD1. V shed 6 bases, J shed 3 bases, and the junction held 3 bases outside the gene matches. This CDR3 has 13 amino acids. The CDR3 DNA reads TGTGCCAGCAGACGGACAGGGAAAGAGACCCAGTACTTC. As protein: CASRRTGKETQYF.

This chain uses TRBV7-9 with TRBJ2-1, with no clear D. The V gene lost 4 bases and the J gene lost 10 bases, with 11 bases spanning the gap. Germline V CDR1 and CDR2: SEHNR, FQNEAQ (reference sequence). The CDR3 contains 12 residues. The CDR3 sequence: CASSSTLMEQFF. The CDR3 region has the DNA TGTGCCAGCAGCTCAACCTTAATGGAGCAGTTCTTC.

This chain connects TRBV6-5 to TRBJ1-2, with 10 positions matching TRBD1. This CDR3 region has 15 residues. Germline CDR1 MNHEY, CDR2 SVGAGI. V was clipped by 6 bases and J by 4 bases; unmatched bases: 8. CDR3 coding DNA: TGTGCCAGCAGCCAAGCCGGGACAGGGGTCTATGGCTACACCTTC. As protein: CASSQAGTGVYGYTF.

The gene calls are TRBV12-3 or TRBV12-4 and TRBJ2-3; a possible D gene is TRBD1 (6 bases). Trimming cost V 5 bases and J 6 bases, with 12 bases left between them. The CDR3 has 13 amino acids. CDR3 amino acids: CASSPQGLDTQYF. For the CDR3, the DNA is TGTGCCAGCAGTCCACAGGGTTTGGATACGCAGTATTTT.

The table lists this clonotype with many counts. The V and J genes are TRBV6-2 or TRBV6-3 and TRBJ1-5, with 8 bases fitting TRBD1. This CDR3 spans 15 amino acids. V shed 6 bases, J shed 7 bases, and the junction held 11 bases outside the gene matches. The germline CDR1 and CDR2 sequences are MNHEY and SVGEGT. The CDR3, as DNA: TGTGCCAGCAGGGAGACAGGGGTTTGGGGACAGCCCCAGCATTTT. Protein sequence: CASRETGVWGQPQHF.

V and J are TRBV29-1 and TRBJ1-2; D call uncertain. The CDR3 contains 12 residues. V was shortened by 2 bases and J by 10 bases, with 14 bases between the two germline ends. Germline CDR1 and CDR2: SQVTM and ANQGSEA. The CDR3 bases are TGCAGCGTTGAAAGGTCCCACGGGGACTACACCTTC. This gives the protein CSVERSHGDYTF.